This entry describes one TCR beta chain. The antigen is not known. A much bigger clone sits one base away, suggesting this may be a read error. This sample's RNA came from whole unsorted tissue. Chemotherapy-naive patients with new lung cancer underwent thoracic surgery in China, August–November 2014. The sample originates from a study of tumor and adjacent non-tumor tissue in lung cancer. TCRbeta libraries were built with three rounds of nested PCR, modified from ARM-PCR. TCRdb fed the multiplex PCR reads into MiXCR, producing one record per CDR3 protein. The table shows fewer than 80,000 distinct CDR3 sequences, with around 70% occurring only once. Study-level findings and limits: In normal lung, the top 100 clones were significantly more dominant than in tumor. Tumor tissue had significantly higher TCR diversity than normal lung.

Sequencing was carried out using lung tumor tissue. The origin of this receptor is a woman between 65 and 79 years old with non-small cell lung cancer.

The CDR3 bases are TGCAGTGATAGAGAATTGACAGGCTTTGGGTCGCCCCAGCATTTT. It specifies CSDRELTGFGSPQHF. The chain has TRBV20-1 and TRBJ1-5; a weak D match, TRBD1 (6 bases). The CDR3 is 15 residues long. Germline V lookup: CDR1 DFQATT, CDR2 SNEGSKA (reference sequence).